The 9 T cell receptor beta chains given below trace back to one sample, sequenced in a study of OX40 agonist ivuxolimab in advanced cancers. Receptors were amplified or captured by the immunoSEQ multiplex PCR assay. The immuneACCESS repertoire file appears here via TCRdb, limited to in-frame rearrangements. These files lack a portion of the clones; in checked studies, under half of the deficit traces to unresolved V genes, and the cause of the others is not known. The sample table shows roughly 34,000 clones, and roughly nine tenths are seen once. The ten largest clonotypes hold around 35% of the sample. The sample was CD4+ or CD8+ T cells sorted from blood, taken in a trial of the OX40 agonist ivuxolimab. Source of these receptors: an adult with an advanced solid tumor such as melanoma, head and neck, liver or kidney cancer.

The rearrangement joins TRBV7-8 to TRBJ2-1; 8 nucleotides align to TRBD1. V dropped 0 bases and J dropped 8; count of bases not matched to a gene: 3. The CDR3 spans 14 residues. CDR1 is SGHVS and CDR2 is FQNEAQ in the germline V gene. This CDR3 is CASSLAQTGDEQFF. In DNA form, the CDR3 reads TGTGCCAGCAGCTTAGCGCAGACAGGGGATGAGCAGTTCTTC.

The rearrangement joins TRBV4-2 to TRBJ2-1, with D possibly TRBD2 on 6 matching bases. The CDR3 is 12 residues long. The ends were cut back, 5 bases at V and 10 bases at J, with 12 bases in the middle. The germline gives CDR1 LGHNA, CDR2 YNFKEQ. CDR3 DNA sequence: TGTGCCAGCAGCTTGGGACTTCGGGAGCAGTTCTTC. The encoded protein is CASSLGLREQFF.

CDR3 sequence: CASSEEGRGVEQYF. The CDR3, as DNA: TGTGCCAGCAGTGAAGAGGGGAGAGGGGTCGAGCAGTACTTC. The chain couples TRBV2 to TRBJ2-7; D tentatively fits TRBD1 or TRBD2 (5 bases each). The germline V gene encodes CDR1 SNHLY and CDR2 FYNNEI. Trimming cost V 1 base and J 6 bases, with 13 bases left between them. The CDR3 length is 14 residues.

CDR3 residues: CSLTGEGGYTF. The DNA of the CDR3 is TGCAGCCTTACAGGGGAGGGTGGCTACACCTTC. The V and J genes are TRBV29-1 and TRBJ1-2; 7 bases align to TRBD1. The CDR3 is made up of 11 amino acids. Germline values: CDR1 SQVTM, CDR2 ANQGSEA. Losses at the gene ends were 8 bases for V and 7 bases for J; bases not matched to a gene: 7. Based on the CDR3 plus reference TRBV29-1 and TRBJ1-2, the full variable domain is SAVISQKPSRDICQRGTSLTIQCQVDSQVTMMFWYRQQPGQSLTLIATANQGSEATYESGFVIDKFPISRPNLTFSTLTVSNMSPEDSSIYLCSLTGEGGYTFGSGTRLTVV.

The J gene is TRBJ2-7, the V gene TRBV5-6, with TRBD1 matching 7 bases. CDR3 length: 14 residues. V dropped 2 bases and J dropped 2; count of bases not matched to a gene: 4. CDR1 is SGHDT, CDR2 YYEEEE, per germline. CDR3 protein: CASSFRTGTYEQYF. The CDR3 coding sequence is TGTGCCAGCAGCTTCCGGACAGGAACCTACGAGCAGTACTTC.

The chain has TRBV11-2 and TRBJ2-5; 9 bases are a match to TRBD2. The CDR3 has 14 amino acids. V trimming: 3 bases; J trimming: 5 bases; junction bases outside the gene matches: 4. The germline V gene has CDR1 SGHAT and CDR2 FQNNGV. The CDR3 sequence is CASSLAGGLETQYF. In DNA, the CDR3 is TGTGCCAGCAGCTTGGCGGGGGGGCTGGAGACCCAGTACTTC. The full variable domain, with the rest looked up from reference TRBV11-2 and TRBJ2-5, is EAGVAQSPRYKIIEKRQSVAFWCNPISGHATLYWYQQILGQGPKLLIQFQNNGVVDDSQLPKDRFSAERLKGVDSTLKIQPAKLEDSAVYLCASSLAGGLETQYFGPGTRLLVL.

This clone occurred a few times. This chain uses TRBV6-5 with TRBJ1-1, with 10 positions matching TRBD1. This CDR3 is built from 14 residues. Germline CDR1 MNHEY, CDR2 SVGAGI. V trimming: 5 bases; J trimming: 11 bases; junction bases outside the gene matches: 11. CDR3 in amino acids: CASSTPMGQGMAFF. DNA of the CDR3: TGTGCCAGCAGTACTCCTATGGGACAGGGGATGGCTTTCTTT.

The chain carries TRBV13 and TRBJ1-6, with D perhaps TRBD1 (5 bases). Germline CDR1 reads PRHDT; CDR2 reads FYEKMQ (reference sequence). The CDR3 consists of 14 residues. The germline V and J ends were trimmed by 10 bases and 7 bases, with 17 bases remaining between them. The CDR3 DNA reads TGTGCCACCGCGGAGCGGGAGGGGAATTCACCCCTCCACTTT. Amino acid sequence: CATAEREGNSPLHF.

This chain joins TRBV29-1 and TRBJ2-2; a weak D match, TRBD1 (6 bases). Trimming shortened V by 4 bases and J by 4 bases, and 10 bases separated the two germline ends. The CDR3 spans 13 residues. Germline loops: CDR1 SQVTM, CDR2 ANQGSEA. Here the CDR3 reads CSVGQESTGELFF. The CDR3 coding sequence is TGCAGCGTTGGACAGGAGAGCACCGGGGAGCTGTTTTTT.